The clone carrying this TCR beta chain appeared a few times. These data are taken from a study of blood T cell repertoires in COVID-19. Across the study: COVID-19 samples collected from the United States, Italy and Spain covered acute and convalescent phases. T cells, B-cell-depleted T cells, or PBMCs supplied cDNA or gDNA.

Germline V gene lookup returns CDR1 MNHEY and CDR2 SMNVEV (reference sequence). The CDR3 covers 17 residues. Trimming removed 5 bases at V and 2 bases at J, with 21 bases between. Authors' analysis steps: Reference gene primer amplification gave estimated nucleated cell counts. Sequencing was performed with immunoSEQ multiplex PCR; in TCRdb, only in-frame clones are kept and a portion is missing. The V and J calls and clone size come from that table; D and trimming were worked out from the DNA. The table records about 240,000 clones, around 90% of them present only once. This rearrangement joins TRBV27 to TRBJ1-1; D is possibly TRBD1 (6 bases). Sample: peripheral blood. The receptor was isolated from a woman in her 70s with active or convalescent COVID-19. CDR3 in DNA: TGTGCCAGCAGTCCGAGGATCTCCCTGGGGGCCAACACTGAAGCTTTCTTT. Its protein is CASSPRISLGANTEAFF.